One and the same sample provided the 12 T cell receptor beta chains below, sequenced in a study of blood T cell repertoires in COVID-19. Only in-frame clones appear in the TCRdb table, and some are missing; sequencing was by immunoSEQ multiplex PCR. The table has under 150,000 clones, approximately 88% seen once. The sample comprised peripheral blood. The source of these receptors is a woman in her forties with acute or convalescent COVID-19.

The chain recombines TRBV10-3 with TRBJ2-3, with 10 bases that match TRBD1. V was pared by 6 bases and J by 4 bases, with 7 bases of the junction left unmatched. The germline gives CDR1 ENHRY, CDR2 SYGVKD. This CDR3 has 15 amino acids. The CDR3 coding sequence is TGTGCCATCAGGCCGGGACAGGGGTTCGCAGATACGCAGTATTTT. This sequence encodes CAIRPGQGFADTQYF.

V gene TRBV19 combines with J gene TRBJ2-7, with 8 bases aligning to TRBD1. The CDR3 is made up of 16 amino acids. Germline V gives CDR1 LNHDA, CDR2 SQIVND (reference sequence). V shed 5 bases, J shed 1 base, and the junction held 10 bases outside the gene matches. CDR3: CASSPRGQGRSYEQYF. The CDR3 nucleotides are TGTGCCAGTAGTCCACGAGGACAGGGTCGATCCTACGAGCAGTACTTC.

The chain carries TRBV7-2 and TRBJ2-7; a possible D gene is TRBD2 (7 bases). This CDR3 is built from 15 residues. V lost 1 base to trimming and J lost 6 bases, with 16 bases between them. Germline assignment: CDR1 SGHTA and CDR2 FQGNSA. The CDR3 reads CASSLVIGGGSEQYF. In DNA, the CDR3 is TGTGCCAGCAGCTTAGTGATAGGGGGAGGGTCCGAGCAGTACTTC.

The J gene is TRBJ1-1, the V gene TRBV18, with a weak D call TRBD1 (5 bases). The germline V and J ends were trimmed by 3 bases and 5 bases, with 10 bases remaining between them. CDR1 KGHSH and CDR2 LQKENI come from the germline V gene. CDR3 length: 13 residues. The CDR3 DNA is TGTGCCAGCTCACCCGATCAGGGTACTGAAGCTTTCTTT. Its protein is CASSPDQGTEAFF.

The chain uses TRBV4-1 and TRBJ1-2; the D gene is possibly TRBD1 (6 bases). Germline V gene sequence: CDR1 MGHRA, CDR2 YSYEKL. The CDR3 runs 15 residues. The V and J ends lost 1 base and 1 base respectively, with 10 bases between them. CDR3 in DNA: TGCGCCAGCAGCCAAGTCGGACAGAATAACTATGGCTACACCTTC. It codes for CASSQVGQNNYGYTF.

As DNA, the CDR3 is TGTGCCAGCAGTTTTCAGACCTACAATGAGCAGTTCTTC. This sequence encodes CASSFQTYNEQFF. The chain links TRBV12-3 or TRBV12-4 to TRBJ2-1; D is unresolved. The CDR3 has 13 amino acids. The germline V and J ends were trimmed by 3 bases and 2 bases, with 5 bases remaining between them.

In DNA form, the CDR3 reads TGTGCCAGCAGCTTAACCGGACAGGTCGGGTACACCATATATTTT. Translating it yields CASSLTGQVGYTIYF. The chain links TRBV7-2 to TRBJ1-3; 7 bases fit TRBD1. Per the germline V gene, CDR1 is SGHTA and CDR2 is FQGNSA. The CDR3 totals 15 residues. Unmatched junction bases numbered 9, after V lost 2 bases and J lost 8 bases.

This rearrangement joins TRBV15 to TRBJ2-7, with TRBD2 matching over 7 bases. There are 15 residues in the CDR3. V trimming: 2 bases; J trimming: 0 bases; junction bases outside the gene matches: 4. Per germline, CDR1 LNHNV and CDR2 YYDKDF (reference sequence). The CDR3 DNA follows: TGTGCCACCAGCAGAAGTCTAGCGGACTCCTACGAGCAGTACTTC. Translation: CATSRSLADSYEQYF. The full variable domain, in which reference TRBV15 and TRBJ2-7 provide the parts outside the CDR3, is DAMVIQNPRYQVTQFGKPVTLSCSQTLNHNVMYWYQQKSSQAPKLLFHYYDKDFNNEADTPDNFQSRRPNTSFCFLDIRSPGLGDTAMYLCATSRSLADSYEQYFGPGTRLTVT.

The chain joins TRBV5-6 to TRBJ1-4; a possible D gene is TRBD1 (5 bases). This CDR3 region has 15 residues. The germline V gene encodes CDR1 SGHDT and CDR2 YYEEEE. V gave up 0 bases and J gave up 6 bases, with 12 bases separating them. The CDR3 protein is CASSLAYGGDEKLFF. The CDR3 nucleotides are TGTGCCAGCAGCTTGGCCTACGGGGGGGATGAAAAACTGTTTTTT.

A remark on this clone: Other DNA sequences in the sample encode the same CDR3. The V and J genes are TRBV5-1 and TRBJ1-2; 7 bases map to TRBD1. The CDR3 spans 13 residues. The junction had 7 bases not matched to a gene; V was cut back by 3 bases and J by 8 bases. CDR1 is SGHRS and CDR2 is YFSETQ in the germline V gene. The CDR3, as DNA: TGCGCCAGCAGCTACGACAGGGACGACGGCTACACCTTC. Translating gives CASSYDRDDGYTF.

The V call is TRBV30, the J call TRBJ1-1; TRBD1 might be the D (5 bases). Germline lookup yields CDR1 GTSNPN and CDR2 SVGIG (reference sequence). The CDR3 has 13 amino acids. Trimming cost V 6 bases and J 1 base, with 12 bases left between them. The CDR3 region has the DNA TGTGCCTGCGACAGCGAAGGGAACACTGAAGCTTTCTTT. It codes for CACDSEGNTEAFF.

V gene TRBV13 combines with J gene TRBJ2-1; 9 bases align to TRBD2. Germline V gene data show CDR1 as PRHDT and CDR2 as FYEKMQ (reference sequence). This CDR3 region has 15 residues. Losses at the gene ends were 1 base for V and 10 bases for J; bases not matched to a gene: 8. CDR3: CASSLASGVAMEQFF. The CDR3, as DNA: TGTGCCAGCAGCTTAGCTAGCGGGGTTGCGATGGAGCAGTTCTTC.